This TCR beta chain was obtained from a study of blood T cells in healthy people across ages (dated by TCRdb to between 2015 and 2017). In the study overall: In model experiments, roughly one uniquely barcoded TCR beta cDNA molecule per two T cells was captured by template switching. The study measured age-related changes in TCR beta repertoire diversity using deep sequencing normalized with unique cDNA molecular identifiers. The donors were split into four age groups: young (average around 17 years), middle-aged (39), aged (approximately 60) and long-lived (approximately 80). To avoid experimental bias, donors of different ages were spread randomly across the sequencing lanes. Using the same blood draw, the study looked at two additional independent replicas of 1 million unique cDNA reads for two donors, one aged 18 to 29 and the other aged 80 or older. Here is what the overall study found, with its caveats: A strong correlation was found between observed TCR beta diversity and the percentage of naive T cells measured by flow cytometry. Since profiling was done on bulk unsorted PBMCs, naive and antigen-experienced compartments could not be conclusively compared. The long-lived group showed more naive CD4+ T cells, fewer expanded clones and increased TCR diversity than the aged group, suggesting age selection. Observed TCR beta diversity per million T cells fell roughly linearly with age, and a significant reduction was already apparent by age roughly 40. Because the CMV infection status of the donors was unknown, age-related changes in expanded clonotypes may potentially have been confounded. Estimates of total diversity based on one million sequenced T cells were regarded as lower bounds and as underestimates.

The CDR3 numbers 12 residues from cysteine through phenylalanine. The only DNA kept is the CDR3, 36 bases in frame from the first base. The V and J ends are trimmed by 7 bases and 4 bases, leaving 10 bases between them. The library was built by means of 5' RACE. Sequencing relied on an Illumina HiSeq 2500. A second PCR of about 6 to 12 cycles was run with a J-beta primer mix and a sample-barcoded 5' primer. A unique molecular identifier was introduced onto each TCR beta cDNA molecule by a template-switch 5' adaptor carrying 12 random nucleotides. Each sample yielded at least 3 million CDR3-containing paired-end reads. First-strand cDNA synthesis was performed from all RNA using the Mint cDNA synthesis kit, with priming by a TRBC-specific oligonucleotide. Following uracil-DNA glycosylase treatment, all cDNA underwent a first 18-cycle PCR with the universal primers M1SS and BC2_uni_R. The authors' analysis ran thus. For normalization, 1 million high-quality reads were randomly selected from each sample, with every read carrying a distinct molecular identifier. Instead of being binned into consensus sequences, reads that shared molecular identifiers were thrown out. CDR3 identification, clonotype clustering and error correction used MiTCR with a Q25 quality threshold and the strictest error-elimination algorithm. A nonparametric unseen species model with Euler transformation was used to estimate lower-bound total TCR beta diversity. The public reads were reanalyzed by TCRdb: fastp trimming at Q25, MiXCR alignment, in-frame beta chains only. Each CDR3 protein gets just one entry, which takes the most common genes and DNA from the rows behind it. TCRdb's processing, not the authors', yielded these V and J calls. A total of a few hundred thousand distinct CDR3 sequences appear in this sample, roughly 26% of them only once. Roughly 30% of the sample is taken by the ten largest.

In the case of this clonotype: This clone's antigen is unknown. No base qualities exist here, and no much larger clone lies one base off it.

The donors were roughly 40 Caucasian individuals from Russia, aged roughly 6 to 90 years, who were systemically healthy. Each donor gave ten milliliters of peripheral blood, collected into EDTA-treated Vacutainer tubes. Ficoll-Paque density-gradient centrifugation was used to isolate PBMCs, with at least 7 million per sample. Trizol reagent was used to extract total RNA from PBMCs, with at least 6 micrograms per sample. The percentages of naive CD45RAhigh/CD27high T cells were determined by flow cytometry on a PBMC aliquot from every donor. The source is a woman between 65 and 79 years old in good health. Material: blood. The chain is encoded by TRBV12-3 or TRBV12-4 joined to TRBJ2-5; 7 matching bases give a weak D call of TRBD1. The nucleotide sequence is given as TGTGCCAGCACCCAGGGGGGAGAGACCCAGTACTTC. It specifies CASTQGGETQYF.